These 15 T cell receptor beta chains originate from one sample sequenced in a study of T cells after yellow fever vaccination. Each CDR3 protein gets one entry after TCRdb re-called the 5' RACE reads with MiXCR. Here the sample spans hundreds of thousands of distinct CDR3 sequences, over 15% being singletons. The specimen was PBMCs, collected before the yellow fever booster vaccination. These receptors originate from a man in his late teens or twenties who received the YFV17D yellow fever vaccine.

This clonotype was seen ten or more times. The J gene is TRBJ2-2, the V gene TRBV29-1, with D possibly being TRBD1 or TRBD2 (5 bases each). The CDR3 extends over 13 amino acids. CDR1 SQVTM and CDR2 ANQGSEA come from the germline V gene. V lost 5 bases, J lost 9 bases, and 16 bases lay in between. The CDR3 loop is CSVRDENLRELFF. The CDR3 region has the DNA TGCAGCGTTCGGGACGAAAACTTGAGGGAGCTGTTTTTT.

The chain carries TRBV20-1 and TRBJ2-7; no clear D gene. The V gene's germline CDR1 is DFQATT and CDR2 SNEGSKA (reference sequence). Trimming shortened V by 2 bases and J by 0 bases, and 8 bases separated the two germline ends. The CDR3 has 13 residues. The CDR3 loop is CSARPDGSYEQYV. CDR3 sequence (DNA): TGCAGTGCTAGACCCGACGGCTCCTACGAGCAGTACGTC.

The chain employs TRBV11-2 and TRBJ2-7; a possible D gene is TRBD2 (6 bases). V lost 5 bases to trimming and J lost 7 bases, with 18 bases between them. The CDR3 contains 14 residues. CDR1 SGHAT and CDR2 FQNNGV come from the germline V gene. As DNA, the CDR3 is TGTGCCAGCAGCCCAAGGGTCGGGGGATTGGAGCAGTACTTC. As protein: CASSPRVGGLEQYF.

This clonotype occurred many times. V gene TRBV12-3 or TRBV12-4 combines with J gene TRBJ2-3; no clear D gene. The CDR3 runs 11 residues. Trimming took 3 bases from V and 10 from J, leaving 8 bases between them. The CDR3 bases are TGTGCCAGCAGTTTGGCGAATGCGCAGTATTTT. Encoded protein: CASSLANAQYF.

The V gene is TRBV6-4, the J gene TRBJ2-1, with TRBD2 matching over 9 bases. The germline gives CDR1 MRHNA, CDR2 SNTAGT. The CDR3 spans 13 residues. V gave up 6 bases and J gave up 7 bases; unmatched junction bases: 4. DNA for the CDR3: TGTGCCAGCAGGAGCGGGGGGACTAATGAGCAGTTCTTC. It specifies CASRSGGTNEQFF.

This clonotype occurred a few times. The chain carries TRBV7-2 and TRBJ2-7; D perhaps matches TRBD2 (7 bases). This CDR3 is built from 13 residues. The V end was cut by 0 bases, the J end by 6 bases, with 9 bases between. In germline, CDR1 is SGHTA, CDR2 FQGNSA. CDR3: CASSLARGLEQYV. CDR3 nucleotides: TGTGCCAGCAGCTTAGCGCGGGGGCTCGAGCAGTACGTC.

The chain carries TRBV5-4 and TRBJ1-2; TRBD1 agrees at 9 bases. Trimming took 5 bases from V and 6 from J; bases not matched to a gene: 14. This CDR3 has 16 amino acids. CDR1 is SGHNT, CDR2 YYREEE, per germline (reference sequence). CDR3 sequence: CASSSILGQGRDGYTF. CDR3 bases: TGTGCCAGCAGTTCTATCCTGGGACAGGGAAGGGATGGCTACACCTTC.

J is TRBJ2-7 and V is TRBV18, with 7 positions matching TRBD1. The germline V gene encodes CDR1 KGHSH and CDR2 LQKENI. This CDR3 has 16 residues. The trim removed 5 bases at V and 2 bases at J, leaving 12 bases unmatched. CDR3 coding DNA: TGTGCCAGCTCAGTATCCGACAGGGCAGTAACCTACGAGCAGTACTTC. It yields the protein CASSVSDRAVTYEQYF.

This clonotype was seen a few times. The rearrangement links TRBV28 to TRBJ2-7, with D possibly being TRBD1 or TRBD2 (5 bases each). The CDR3 is 14 amino acids. Germline V CDR1 and CDR2: MDHEN, SYDVKM. Trimming cost V 5 bases and J 5 bases, with 16 bases left between them. The CDR3 reads CASSPRDPFNEQYV. The CDR3 nucleotides are TGTGCCAGCAGTCCAAGGGACCCCTTCAACGAGCAGTACGTC.

V and J are TRBV6-4 and TRBJ2-3; 7 bases map to TRBD2. The V and J ends lost 5 bases and 0 bases, in that order; junction bases with no gene match: 5. Per germline, CDR1 MRHNA and CDR2 SNTAGT. This CDR3 has 15 residues. The CDR3 sequence is CASSIQGGSTDTQYF. The DNA of the CDR3 is TGTGCCAGCAGTATTCAGGGAGGGAGCACAGATACGCAGTATTTT.

This clonotype was detected ten times or more. The gene calls are TRBV7-6 and TRBJ2-7; TRBD1 might be the D (6 bases). Deletions cut 1 base from V and 6 bases from J, with 7 bases between. This CDR3 spans 12 amino acids. Germline V gives CDR1 SGHVS, CDR2 FNYEAQ. DNA for the CDR3: TGTGCCAGCAGCTTAGGCAGGGGCGAGCAGTACGTC. Protein product: CASSLGRGEQYV.

This clonotype was counted ten times or more. The J gene is TRBJ2-3, the V gene TRBV7-2, with no clear D. V lost 5 bases and J lost 5, with 8 bases in between. The CDR3 covers 12 residues. Per the germline V gene, CDR1 is SGHTA and CDR2 is FQGNSA. CDR3 coding DNA: TGTGCCAGCAGCCCCTCGGGAGATACGCAGTATTTT. Translation gives CASSPSGDTQYF.

J is TRBJ1-5 and V is TRBV5-6, with D tentatively TRBD1 (6 bases). Trimming removed 2 bases at V and 6 bases at J, with 9 bases between. This CDR3 region has 13 residues. The germline gives CDR1 SGHDT, CDR2 YYEEEE. This CDR3 is CASSLGGSQPQHF. In DNA, the CDR3 is TGTGCCAGCAGCTTAGGGGGGTCTCAGCCCCAGCATTTT.

This clonotype was counted a few times. V gene TRBV6-5 combines with J gene TRBJ1-2; maybe TRBD1 (5 bases). Deletions cut 3 bases from V and 5 bases from J, with 16 bases between. From germline, CDR1 is MNHEY and CDR2 SVGAGI. The CDR3 has 15 amino acids. This CDR3 is CASSYSGTGRYGYTF. The CDR3 bases are TGTGCCAGCAGTTATTCCGGGACGGGGCGGTATGGCTACACCTTC.

The genes are TRBV6-5 and TRBJ2-1; 9 bases agree with TRBD2. Unmatched junction bases numbered 15, after V lost 5 bases and J lost 7 bases. The length of the CDR3 is 17 residues. CDR1 and CDR2 (germline): MNHEY, SVGAGI. The CDR3, as DNA: TGTGCCAGCAGTCTAGGGGGCGGGAGGGAAAGATTTAATGAGCAGTTCTTC. This translates into CASSLGGGRERFNEQFF.